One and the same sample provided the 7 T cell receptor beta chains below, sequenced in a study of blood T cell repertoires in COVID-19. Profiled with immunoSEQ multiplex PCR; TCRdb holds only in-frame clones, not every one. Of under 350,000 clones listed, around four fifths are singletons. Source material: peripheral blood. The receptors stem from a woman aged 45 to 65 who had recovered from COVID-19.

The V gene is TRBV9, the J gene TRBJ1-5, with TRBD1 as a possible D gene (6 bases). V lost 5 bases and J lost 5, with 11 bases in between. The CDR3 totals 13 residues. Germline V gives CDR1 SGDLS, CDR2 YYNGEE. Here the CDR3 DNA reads TGTGCCAGCAGTGGGGGCGCAGATCAGCCCCAGCATTTT. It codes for CASSGGADQPQHF.

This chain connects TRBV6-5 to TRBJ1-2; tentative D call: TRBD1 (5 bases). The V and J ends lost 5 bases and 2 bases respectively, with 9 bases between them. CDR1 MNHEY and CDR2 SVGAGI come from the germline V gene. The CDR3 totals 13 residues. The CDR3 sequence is CASSPQGNYGYTF. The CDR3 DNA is TGTGCCAGCAGTCCCCAGGGAAACTATGGCTACACCTTC.

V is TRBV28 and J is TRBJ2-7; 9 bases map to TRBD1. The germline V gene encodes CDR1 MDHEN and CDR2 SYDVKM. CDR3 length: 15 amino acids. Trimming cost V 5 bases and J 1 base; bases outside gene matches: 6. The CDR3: CASSHSGTGSYEQYF. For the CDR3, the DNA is TGTGCCAGCAGTCATTCCGGGACAGGGTCCTACGAGCAGTACTTC.

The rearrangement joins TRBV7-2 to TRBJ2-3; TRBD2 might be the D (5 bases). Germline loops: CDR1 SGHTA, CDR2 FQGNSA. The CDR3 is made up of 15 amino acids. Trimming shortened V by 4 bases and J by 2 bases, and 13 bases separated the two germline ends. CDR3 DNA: TGTGCCAGCAGCTGGGCCCCCGGGGTCACAGATACGCAGTATTTT. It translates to CASSWAPGVTDTQYF.

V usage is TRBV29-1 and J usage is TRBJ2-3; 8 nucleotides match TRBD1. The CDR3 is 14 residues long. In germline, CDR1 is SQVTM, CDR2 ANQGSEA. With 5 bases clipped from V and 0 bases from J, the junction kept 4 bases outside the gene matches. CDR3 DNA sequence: TGCAGCGTTCGGACAGGGACTAGCACAGATACGCAGTATTTT. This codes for CSVRTGTSTDTQYF.

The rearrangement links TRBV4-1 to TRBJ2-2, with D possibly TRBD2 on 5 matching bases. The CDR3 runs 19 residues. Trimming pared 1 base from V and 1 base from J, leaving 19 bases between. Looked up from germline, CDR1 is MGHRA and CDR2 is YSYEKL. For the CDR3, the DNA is TGCGCCAGCAGCCAAGGGGGTGGTCGGCTAGCCCTGAACACCGGGGAGCTGTTTTTT. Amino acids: CASSQGGGRLALNTGELFF.

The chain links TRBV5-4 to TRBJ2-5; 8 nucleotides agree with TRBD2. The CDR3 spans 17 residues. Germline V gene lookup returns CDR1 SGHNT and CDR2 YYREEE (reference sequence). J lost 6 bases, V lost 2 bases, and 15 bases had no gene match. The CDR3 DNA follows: TGTGCCAGCAGCTTAGCCGGGGGGGGCCTCGAAATGAAGACCCAGTACTTC. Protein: CASSLAGGGLEMKTQYF. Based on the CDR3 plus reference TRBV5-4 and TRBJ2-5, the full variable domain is ETGVTQSPTHLIKTRGQQVTLRCSSQSGHNTVSWYQQALGQGPQFIFQYYREEENGRGNFPPRFSGLQFPNYSSELNVNALELDDSALYLCASSLAGGGLEMKTQYFGPGTRLLVL.